Sequencing of this T cell receptor beta chain was carried out in a study of shared clonotypes between healthy human individuals. About this clone itself: Its antigen remains unidentified.

The germline V and J ends were trimmed by 2 bases and 7 bases, with 6 bases remaining between them. The CDR3 extends over 10 amino acids. The germline V gene encodes CDR1 DFQATT and CDR2 SNEGSKA (reference sequence). Assay: immunoSEQ multiplex PCR; the TCRdb copy retains only in-frame clones and omits some. The sample consists of 780,000 or so clones, around 70% of them appearing once. Findings and caveats of the study: Specimens sampled were limited to blood, with tissue repertoires likely differing.

The receptor comes from a woman aged 25 to 39 in good health. The sample comprised memory CD4+ T cells sorted from blood. Subset of the sample: CD45RA-negative fraction. This chain uses TRBV20-1 with TRBJ2-7; D is undetermined. The CDR3 protein is CSARSEEQYF. The CDR3 DNA reads TGCAGTGCTAGATCAGAGGAGCAGTACTTC.